This entry lists 4 T cell receptor beta chains sequenced from one sample in a study of shared clonotypes between healthy human individuals. Using immunoSEQ multiplex PCR, the repertoire was profiled, and TCRdb retains in-frame clones only, with some absent. The table shows roughly 1 million clones, with under 80% occurring only once. The sample taken for sequencing was memory CD4+ T cells sorted from blood. Subset specified: CD45RA-negative fraction. These receptors were collected from a man aged 18-30 years in good health.

This clone was observed a few times. This sequence joins TRBV10-3 and TRBJ1-1; TRBD1 aligns across 7 bases. Per germline, CDR1 ENHRY and CDR2 SYGVKD. V gave up 0 bases and J gave up 0 bases; unmatched junction bases: 4. The CDR3 is made up of 16 amino acids. DNA for the CDR3: TGTGCCATCAGTGAGTCGCTAGGGGGCATGAACACTGAAGCTTTCTTT. Translation: CAISESLGGMNTEAFF.

This clone was picked up one time. The chain employs TRBV6-1 and TRBJ2-1; 7 bases are shared with TRBD1. The CDR3 extends over 15 amino acids. Germline-derived CDR1 and CDR2 are MNHNS and SASEGT. The V and J ends lost 10 bases and 0 bases, in that order; junction bases with no gene match: 9. The CDR3 is CATKQGSRSYNEQFF. In DNA form, the CDR3 reads TGTGCCACCAAACAGGGGTCCCGCTCCTACAATGAGCAGTTCTTC.

This sequence joins TRBV6-5 and TRBJ1-6; D call uncertain. V lost 3 bases and J lost 7, with 10 bases in between. From germline, CDR1 is MNHEY and CDR2 SVGAGI. This CDR3 has 14 amino acids. CDR3 sequence reads: CASSYGKKNSPLHF. The CDR3 DNA sequence: TGTGCCAGCAGTTATGGGAAGAAAAATTCACCCCTCCACTTT.

The V gene is TRBV2, the J gene TRBJ2-5; TRBD2 agrees at 16 bases. The trim removed 6 bases at V and 5 bases at J, leaving 9 bases unmatched. There are 17 residues in the CDR3. CDR1 and CDR2 (germline): SNHLY, FYNNEI. The CDR3 DNA is TGTGCCAGCAGCCCGGGACTAGCGGGAGGGCCGGGGGAGACCCAGTACTTC. It is translated as CASSPGLAGGPGETQYF.